Given below is one T cell receptor beta chain in context. This entry is derived from a study of blood T cell repertoires in COVID-19. The protocol was immunoSEQ multiplex PCR, while the TCRdb copy is restricted to in-frame clones and leaves out a portion. Of roughly 100,000 clones in the sample, around 80% were seen once. Trimming stripped 4 bases from V and 5 bases from J, with 17 bases between. In germline, CDR1 is LNHDA, CDR2 SQIVND (reference sequence). There are 15 residues in the CDR3. Sequencing used peripheral blood. This clonotype was sampled from a woman aged 55-70 years with acute or convalescent COVID-19. The rearrangement joins TRBV19 to TRBJ1-2, with D possibly being TRBD1 (5 bases). The CDR3 DNA follows: TGTGCCAGTAGTACCCCGGGATGGGGGGAGTATGGCTACACCTTC. Residues: CASSTPGWGEYGYTF.